This T cell receptor beta chain was documented in a study of regulatory T cells in long-lasting Graves disease. This clonotype was picked up many times. What it binds is not known. Arm-PCR of CDR3 regions and iRepertoire HTBI primers were the basis on which TCR beta libraries were built. One entry per CDR3 protein, called by TCRdb with MiXCR from the multiplex PCR reads. The sample has about 380,000 distinct CDR3 sequences, around a sixth seen once. Germline lookup yields CDR1 DFQATT and CDR2 SNEGSKA (reference sequence). The CDR3 runs to 15 residues. V was clipped by 6 bases and J by 2 bases; unmatched bases: 8. Study-wide results and limits: Accuracy was perhaps lowered by the small sample size. Persistent patients had a count of shared public clonotypes (approximately 3,000) that exceeded that of new patients (966). TRBV28, TRBJ1-2 and TRBJ2-5 were segments that persistent disease favored.

Time point reported: newly diagnosed GD, antithyroid drugs for less than 3 months. TCR sequences were obtained from RNA taken from PBMCs. Xi'an, China, was home to the endocrinology department that provided patients. The sequence derives from a female donor with Graves disease. The source was peripheral blood mononuclear cells (PBMCs), collected at new diagnosis, from a patient treated with antithyroid drugs. V gene TRBV20-1 combines with J gene TRBJ2-1, with TRBD2 matching over 9 bases. This CDR3 reads CSARGLAGAYNEQFF. CDR3 sequence (DNA): TGCAGTGCGAGGGGCTTAGCGGGGGCCTACAATGAGCAGTTCTTC.